This T cell receptor (beta chain) was sequenced for a study of blood T cell repertoires in COVID-19. Study-wide background: Sources were T cells, B-cell-depleted T cells, or PBMCs; the material itself was cDNA or gDNA.

In its sample, this clone was seen once. The J segment lost 6 bases and the V segment lost 4 bases, leaving 8 bases of the junction unmatched. This CDR3 comprises 16 residues. Germline CDR1 and CDR2: ENHRY and SYGVKD. Authors' methods: Reference gene primers were amplified, and this amplification served to estimate nucleated cell counts. Only in-frame clones appear in the TCRdb table, and some are missing; sequencing was by immunoSEQ multiplex PCR. Clone size and the V and J calls come from that table; the DNA yielded D and trimming. Of some 310,000 clones in the sample, 85% to 90% were seen once. The J gene is TRBJ2-3, the V gene TRBV10-3; 12 positions agree with TRBD2. This receptor was taken from a woman aged 25-40 years with COVID-19, enrolled during active disease. What was sequenced was peripheral blood. The CDR3 protein is CAISAASGRALDTQYF. CDR3 DNA: TGTGCCATCAGTGCGGCTAGCGGGAGGGCATTGGATACGCAGTATTTT.